This TCR beta chain was retrieved from a study of cytomegalovirus exposure and HLA in healthy donors. This CDR3 region has 14 residues. Germline V gene lookup returns CDR1 SNHLY and CDR2 FYNNEI. J lost 2 bases, V lost 6 bases, and 4 bases had no gene match. Both 60 Vbeta primers and 13 Jbeta primers went into the PCR. Produced via immunoSEQ multiplex PCR; TCRdb's table is partial and in-frame only. Of tens of thousands of clones in the sample, approximately 60% are singletons; the top ten hold 20% to 25%. Study-wide results and limits: In terms of immune exposure information, only CMV serostatus was available.

Regarding this clone: Its antigen remains unknown.

This clonotype originated in a woman between 45 and 65 years old in good health and CMV-seropositive. The specimen sequenced was PBMCs. The V gene is TRBV2, the J gene TRBJ1-2, with 9 bases matching TRBD1. In nucleotides, the CDR3 is TGTGCCAGCAGCGACAGGGGGGGGAACTATGGCTACACCTTC. Translated, it gives CASSDRGGNYGYTF.